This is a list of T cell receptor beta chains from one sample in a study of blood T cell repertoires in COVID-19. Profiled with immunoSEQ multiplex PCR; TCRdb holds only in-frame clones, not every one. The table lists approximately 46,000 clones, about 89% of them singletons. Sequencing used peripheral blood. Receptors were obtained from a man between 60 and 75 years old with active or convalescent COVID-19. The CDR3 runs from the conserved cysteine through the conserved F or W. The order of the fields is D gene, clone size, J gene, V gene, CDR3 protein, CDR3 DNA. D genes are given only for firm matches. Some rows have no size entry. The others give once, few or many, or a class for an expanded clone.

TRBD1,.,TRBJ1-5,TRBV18,CASSPTGTGGNQPQHF,TGTGCCAGCTCACCAACCGGGACAGGGGGCAATCAGCCCCAGCATTTT
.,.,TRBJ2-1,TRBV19,CASTADRDNEQFF,TGTGCCAGTACGGCAGACCGGGACAATGAGCAGTTCTTC
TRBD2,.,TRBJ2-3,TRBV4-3,CASSQGLAEDTQYF,TGCGCCAGCAGCCAAGGACTAGCAGAAGATACGCAGTATTTT
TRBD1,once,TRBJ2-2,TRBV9,CASSARRGTGGNGELFF,TGTGCCAGCAGCGCTCGCCGAGGGACAGGGGGCAACGGGGAGCTGTTTTTT
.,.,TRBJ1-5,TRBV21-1,CASRANQPQHF,TGTGCCAGCAGGGCCAATCAGCCCCAGCATTTT
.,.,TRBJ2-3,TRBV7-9,CASSSRADTQYF,TGTGCCAGCAGCTCGAGGGCAGATACGCAGTATTTT
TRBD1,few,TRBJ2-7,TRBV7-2,CASRKGQGGIDEQYF,TGTGCCAGCAGGAAAGGACAGGGTGGTATCGACGAGCAGTACTTC
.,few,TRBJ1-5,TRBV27,CASSLSNNRVNQPQHF,TGTGCCAGCAGTTTATCGAATAACAGGGTCAATCAGCCCCAGCATTTT
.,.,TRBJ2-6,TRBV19,CASGGPSGANVLTF,TGTGCCAGCGGGGGGCCCTCTGGGGCCAACGTCCTGACTTTC
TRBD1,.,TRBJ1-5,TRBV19,CASTGTAQPQHF,TGTGCCAGTACCGGGACAGCTCAGCCCCAGCATTTT
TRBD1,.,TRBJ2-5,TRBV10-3,CAIRPGQNQETQYF,TGTGCCATCAGACCGGGACAGAATCAAGAGACCCAGTACTTC
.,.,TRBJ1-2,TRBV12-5,CASGLVVGQGHLWGYTF,TGTGCTAGTGGTTTGGTCGTAGGCCAGGGCCATCTATGGGGCTACACCTTC
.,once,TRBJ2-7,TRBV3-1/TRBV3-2,CASSQVHYEQYF,TGTGCCAGCAGCCAAGTACACTACGAGCAGTACTTC
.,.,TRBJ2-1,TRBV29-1,CSVEGDTEYNEQFF,TGCAGCGTTGAAGGGGACACGGAGTACAATGAGCAGTTCTTC
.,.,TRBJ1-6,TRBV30,CAWRGPGTQPLHF,TGTGCCTGGAGGGGGCCAGGAACACAACCCCTCCACTTT
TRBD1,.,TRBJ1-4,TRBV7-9,CASSSGQGDEKLFF,TGTGCCAGCAGCTCGGGACAGGGGGATGAAAAACTGTTTTTT
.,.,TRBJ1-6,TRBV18,CASSQFQSPSEEALHF,TGTGCCAGCTCACAATTTCAAAGCCCGTCCGAAGAGGCCCTCCACTTT
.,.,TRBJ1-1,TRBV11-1,CASSLDGGTEAFF,TGTGCCAGCAGCTTAGATGGCGGGACTGAAGCTTTCTTT
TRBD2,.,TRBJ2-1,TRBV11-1,CASSRGTNYNEQFF,TGTGCCAGCAGCCGCGGGACTAATTACAATGAGCAGTTCTTC
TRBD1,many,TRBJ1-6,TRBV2,CASRGTGNYNSPLHF,TGTGCCAGCAGGGGGACAGGGAACTATAATTCACCCCTCCACTTT
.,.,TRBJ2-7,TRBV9,CASSPQTASYSYEQYF,TGTGCCAGCAGCCCTCAGACAGCCTCCTACTCCTACGAGCAGTACTTC
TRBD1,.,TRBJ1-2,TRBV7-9,CASSLAQGQGDYGYTF,TGTGCCAGCAGCTTAGCGCAGGGACAGGGAGACTATGGCTACACCTTC
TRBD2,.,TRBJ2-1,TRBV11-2,CASSLGPAGDNEQFF,TGTGCCAGCAGCTTAGGTCCAGCGGGGGACAATGAGCAGTTCTTC
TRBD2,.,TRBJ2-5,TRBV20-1,CSASPASGGQETQYF,TGCAGTGCTAGTCCGGCTAGCGGGGGCCAGGAGACCCAGTACTTC